This TCR beta chain was captured in a study of cytomegalovirus exposure and HLA in healthy donors. Whole-study findings and limits: The study flagged fewer than 200 TCR beta chains as cytomegalovirus-associated.

CDR3 length: 12 amino acids. V was trimmed by 10 bases and J by 4 bases, leaving 13 bases between them. Per the germline V gene, CDR1 is LNHDA and CDR2 is SQIVND (reference sequence). About this clone itself: Antigen specificity is unknown.

Vbeta (60) and Jbeta (13) primers were used in the PCR. Here immunoSEQ multiplex PCR was the method, and the copy in TCRdb shows in-frame clones only, minus some. The sample includes about 200,000 clones, 70% of them seen just once. The V call is TRBV19, the J call TRBJ1-1; D ambiguous. Sequencing was done on a sample of PBMCs. This TCR derives from a man aged 35-49 years in good health and CMV-seropositive. CDR3 in DNA: TGTGCCACCGCCCACCTCGGCACTGAAGCTTTCTTT. As protein: CATAHLGTEAFF.